Listed here are 16 T cell receptor beta chains from one sample, sequenced in a study of graft-versus-host responses after intestinal transplantation. These receptors lack a known antigen. Assay used: immunoSEQ multiplex PCR; TCRdb lists only in-frame clones, some missing. The sample has tens of thousands of clones, roughly 90% seen once. Sequencing used unstimulated CD8+ T cells sorted from spleen or lymph node cells, obtained before intestinal transplant. Every receptor here comes from a human donor who received an intestinal transplant.

This sequence joins TRBV28 and TRBJ2-5; maybe TRBD2 (6 bases). The CDR3 consists of 15 residues. Deletions cut 3 bases from V and 5 bases from J, with 16 bases between. Germline V lookup: CDR1 MDHEN, CDR2 SYDVKM. CDR3: CASSLGPEGRETQYF. In nucleotides, the CDR3 is TGTGCCAGCAGTTTGGGTCCGGAGGGGAGGGAGACCCAGTACTTC.

This clone was seen once. The V and J genes are TRBV5-1 and TRBJ2-7, with D possibly matching TRBD2 (5 bases). Trimming cost V 3 bases and J 7 bases, with 8 bases left between them. This CDR3 region has 11 residues. Germline CDR1 and CDR2: SGHRS and YFSETQ. CDR3 sequence: CASSWGEEQYF. CDR3 sequence (DNA): TGCGCCAGCAGCTGGGGAGAGGAGCAGTACTTC. The full variable domain, with the rest looked up from reference TRBV5-1 and TRBJ2-7, is KAGVTQTPRYLIKTRGQQVTLSCSPISGHRSVSWYQQTPGQGLQFLFEYFSETQRNKGNFPGRFSGRQFSNSRSEMNVSTLELGDSALYLCASSWGEEQYFGPGTRLTVT.

The chain recombines TRBV30 with TRBJ2-7; D may be TRBD2 (6 bases). CDR1 is GTSNPN, CDR2 SVGIG, per germline (reference sequence). CDR3 size: 14 residues. The ends were cut back, 1 base at V and 5 bases at J, with 15 bases in the middle. The CDR3 sequence is CAWSEVGGLDEQYF. The CDR3, as DNA: TGTGCCTGGAGTGAGGTGGGAGGCCTCGACGAGCAGTACTTC.

The rearrangement links TRBV6-1 to TRBJ1-6; no clear D gene. Germline assignment: CDR1 MNHNS and CDR2 SASEGT. The CDR3 runs 12 residues. V was shortened by 7 bases and J by 7 bases, with 8 bases between the two germline ends. The DNA for the CDR3 is TGTGCCAGCAAGCCCTCCAATTCACCCCTCCACTTT. Its protein is CASKPSNSPLHF.

CDR3 sequence reads: CASSRPDNEQFF. The CDR3, as DNA: TGTGCCAGCAGCCGTCCTGACAATGAGCAGTTCTTC. The chain recombines TRBV7-6 with TRBJ2-1; no definite D call. This CDR3 is 12 amino acids long. The V end was cut by 5 bases, the J end by 5 bases, with 7 bases between. Germline V gene data show CDR1 as SGHVS and CDR2 as FNYEAQ.

The rearrangement joins TRBV7-9 to TRBJ1-4, with D unresolved. V was shortened by 5 bases and J by 7 bases, with 11 bases between the two germline ends. This CDR3 comprises 13 residues. Germline CDR1 SEHNR, CDR2 FQNEAQ (reference sequence). CDR3 residues: CASSNGLSEKLFF. The CDR3 region has the DNA TGTGCCAGCAGCAACGGACTGAGTGAAAAACTGTTTTTT.

The chain couples TRBV13 to TRBJ2-7, with D tentatively TRBD2 (6 bases). This CDR3 region has 13 residues. The germline gives CDR1 PRHDT, CDR2 FYEKMQ (reference sequence). V lost 8 bases and J 0 bases, leaving 11 bases between the germline ends. The CDR3 spells CASRRAGSYEQYF. In DNA, the CDR3 is TGTGCCAGCCGTCGAGCGGGCTCCTACGAGCAGTACTTC.

The chain links TRBV27 to TRBJ1-2; 10 positions agree with TRBD1. In germline, CDR1 is MNHEY, CDR2 SMNVEV (reference sequence). This CDR3 is built from 17 residues. The ends lost 4 bases at V and 4 bases at J; junction bases unmatched: 12. CDR3 region: CASSSDPTGGLLYGYTF. CDR3 in DNA: TGTGCCAGCAGTTCCGACCCGACAGGGGGCCTCCTCTATGGCTACACCTTC.

The J gene is TRBJ2-7, the V gene TRBV7-2; 7 bases agree with TRBD1. Per germline, CDR1 SGHTA and CDR2 FQGNSA. The CDR3 is 14 amino acids. V dropped 6 bases and J dropped 4; count of bases not matched to a gene: 9. The CDR3 here is CASSFNRGGYEQYF. CDR3 DNA sequence: TGTGCCAGCAGTTTCAACAGGGGCGGGTACGAGCAGTACTTC.

This clone is a singleton in its sample. The chain is built from TRBV6-5 and TRBJ1-2; no definite D call. V was trimmed by 0 bases and J by 0 bases, leaving 11 bases between them. The CDR3 extends over 16 amino acids. The germline CDR1 and CDR2 sequences are MNHEY and SVGAGI. CDR3 in DNA: TGTGCCAGCAGTTACTCTAGCGGGTACCCTAACTATGGCTACACCTTC. It encodes CASSYSSGYPNYGYTF.

The chain employs TRBV27 and TRBJ1-2, with D maybe TRBD1 (5 bases). Trimming removed 7 bases at V and 8 bases at J, with 20 bases between. In germline, CDR1 is MNHEY, CDR2 SMNVEV (reference sequence). The CDR3 runs 14 residues. The CDR3 region has the DNA TGTGCCAGCACACTCGGCTTTCAGGGAGGGGGCTACACCTTC. Protein product: CASTLGFQGGGYTF.

The rearrangement uses TRBV27 and TRBJ2-1, with 12 bases identical to TRBD2. Germline CDR1 and CDR2: MNHEY and SMNVEV (reference sequence). The V gene end was trimmed by 5 bases and the J gene end by 5 bases; junction bases not matched to a gene: 4. The CDR3 is 15 residues long. The CDR3 region is CASSPWTSGDNEQFF. As DNA, the CDR3 is TGTGCCAGCAGTCCCTGGACTAGCGGGGACAATGAGCAGTTCTTC.

The gene calls are TRBV11-2 and TRBJ1-1; D is ambiguous. The length of the CDR3 is 11 residues. The germline V and J ends were trimmed by 10 bases and 3 bases, with 9 bases remaining between them. Germline V gives CDR1 SGHAT, CDR2 FQNNGV. The CDR3 is CAIHRDTEAFF. CDR3 nucleotides: TGTGCCATCCATCGGGACACTGAAGCTTTCTTT. The full variable domain, rest sourced from reference TRBV11-2 and TRBJ1-1, is EAGVAQSPRYKIIEKRQSVAFWCNPISGHATLYWYQQILGQGPKLLIQFQNNGVVDDSQLPKDRFSAERLKGVDSTLKIQPAKLEDSAVYLCAIHRDTEAFFGQGTRLTVV.

This chain connects TRBV5-1 to TRBJ2-7; the match to TRBD1 covers 7 bases. V gave up 2 bases and J gave up 0 bases; unmatched junction bases: 5. From germline, CDR1 is SGHRS and CDR2 YFSETQ. The CDR3 runs 15 residues. The CDR3 nucleotides are TGCGCCAGCAGCTTCTCGGACAGGAGCTCCTACGAGCAGTACTTC. It codes for CASSFSDRSSYEQYF.

A few counts support this clone. The chain carries TRBV19 and TRBJ1-6; unclear D gene. CDR1 is LNHDA, CDR2 SQIVND, per germline (reference sequence). This CDR3 has 14 residues. V lost 3 bases to trimming and J lost 9 bases, with 12 bases between them. The CDR3 sequence is CASSMTGWASPLHF. CDR3 nucleotides: TGTGCCAGTAGTATGACGGGATGGGCTTCACCCCTCCACTTT.

A word on this clone: Its ends do not fully match the called genes, so a read error is possible. This chain joins TRBV28 and TRBJ1-2; TRBD1 matches at 7 bases. Germline lookup yields CDR1 MDHEN and CDR2 SYDVKM. The CDR3 consists of 13 residues. CDR3 residues: CASSLSGGRGRAF. For the CDR3, the DNA is TGTGCCAGCAGTTTATCAGGGGGGCGGGGTCGTGCCTTC.